What follows is one T cell receptor (beta chain) and its context. The antigen remains undetermined. This CDR3 is also generated by other DNA sequences in the sample. cDNA synthesis used the whole RNA isolate, giving expressed TCRB sequences. An average of approximately 4 million reads was obtained for naive, central memory and regulatory T cell samples. Using immunoSEQ multiplex PCR, the repertoire was profiled, and TCRdb retains in-frame clones only, with some absent. The data show more than 200,000 clones, under 20% seen once. These data belong to a study of beta chain features in type 1 diabetes. The study's findings and limits: Possibly, sequencing cDNA over-represented cells that had high TCR expression levels. Type 1 diabetes patients had moderately but significantly shorter TCRB CDR3s in all four CD4+ subsets. More deletions and fewer insertions at VDJ junctions were found in patients with type 1 diabetes.

The TCR originated in a man aged 25 to 45 with type 1 diabetes. Sample: naive CD4+ T cells from blood.

CDR3 DNA: TGCGCCAGCAGCCTAGGGACAGATAGCACAGATACGCAGTATTTT. It specifies CASSLGTDSTDTQYF. The V call is TRBV5-1, the J call TRBJ2-3, with 7 nucleotides matching TRBD1. CDR1 is SGHRS and CDR2 is YFSETQ in the germline V gene. V was clipped by 4 bases and J by 0 bases; unmatched bases: 5. This CDR3 comprises 15 residues.